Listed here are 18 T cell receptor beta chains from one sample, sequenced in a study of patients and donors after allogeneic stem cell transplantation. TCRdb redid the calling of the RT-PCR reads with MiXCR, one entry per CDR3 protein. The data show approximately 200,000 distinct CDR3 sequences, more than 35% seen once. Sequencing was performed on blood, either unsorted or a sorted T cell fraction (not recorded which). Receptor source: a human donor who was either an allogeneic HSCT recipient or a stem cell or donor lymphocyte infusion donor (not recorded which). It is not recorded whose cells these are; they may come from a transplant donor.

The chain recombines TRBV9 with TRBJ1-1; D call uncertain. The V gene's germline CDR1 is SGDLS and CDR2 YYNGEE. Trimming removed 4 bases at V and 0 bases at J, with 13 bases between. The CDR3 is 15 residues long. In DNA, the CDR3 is TGTGCCAGCAGCCAAAGTGGCGGTATGAACACTGAAGCTTTCTTT. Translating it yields CASSQSGGMNTEAFF.

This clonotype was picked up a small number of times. CDR3 region: CASSLVSANTEAFF. CDR3 DNA sequence: TGTGCCAGCAGCTTAGTATCAGCGAACACTGAAGCTTTCTTT. The J gene is TRBJ1-1, the V gene TRBV7-2; D ambiguous. With 1 base removed from V and 1 base from J, the gap between germline ends came to 7 bases. Germline CDR1 and CDR2: SGHTA and FQGNSA. The CDR3 is made up of 14 amino acids.

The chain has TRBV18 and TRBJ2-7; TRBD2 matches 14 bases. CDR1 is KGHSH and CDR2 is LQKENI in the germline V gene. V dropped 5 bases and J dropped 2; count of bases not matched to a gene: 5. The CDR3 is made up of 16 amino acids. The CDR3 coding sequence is TGTGCCAGCTCAGAGGGACTAGCGGGAGTAGCCTACGAGCAGTACTTC. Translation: CASSEGLAGVAYEQYF.

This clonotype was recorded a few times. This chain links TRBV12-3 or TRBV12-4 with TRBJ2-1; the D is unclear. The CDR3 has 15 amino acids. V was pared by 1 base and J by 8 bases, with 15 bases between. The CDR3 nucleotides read TGTGCCAGCAGTTTAGGCGGAGCTGGGTTCGATGAGCAGTTCTTC. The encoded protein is CASSLGGAGFDEQFF.

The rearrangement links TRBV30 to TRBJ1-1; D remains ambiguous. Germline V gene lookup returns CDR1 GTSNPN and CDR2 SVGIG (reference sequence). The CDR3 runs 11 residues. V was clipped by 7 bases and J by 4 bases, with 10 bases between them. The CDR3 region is CASSDITEAFF. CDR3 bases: TGTGCCTCGAGCGACATCACTGAAGCTTTCTTT.

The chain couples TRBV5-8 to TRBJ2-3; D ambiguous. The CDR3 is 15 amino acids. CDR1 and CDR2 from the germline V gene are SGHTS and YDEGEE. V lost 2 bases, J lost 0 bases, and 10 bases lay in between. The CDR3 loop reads CASSFGQLSTDTQYF. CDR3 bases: TGTGCCAGCAGCTTTGGGCAGCTAAGCACAGATACGCAGTATTTT.

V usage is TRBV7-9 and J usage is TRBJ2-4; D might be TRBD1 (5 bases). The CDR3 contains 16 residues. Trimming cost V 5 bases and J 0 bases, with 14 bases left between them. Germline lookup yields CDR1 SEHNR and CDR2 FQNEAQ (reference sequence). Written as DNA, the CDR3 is TGTGCCAGCAGCCAGACAGAAGGGATAGCCAAAAACATTCAGTACTTC. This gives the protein CASSQTEGIAKNIQYF.

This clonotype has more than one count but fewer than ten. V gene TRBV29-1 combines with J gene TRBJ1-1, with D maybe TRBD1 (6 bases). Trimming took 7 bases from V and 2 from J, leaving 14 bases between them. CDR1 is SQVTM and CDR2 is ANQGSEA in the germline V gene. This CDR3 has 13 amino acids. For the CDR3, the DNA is TGCAGCGCCCTCGGGGGGCGAAACACTGAAGCTTTCTTT. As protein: CSALGGRNTEAFF. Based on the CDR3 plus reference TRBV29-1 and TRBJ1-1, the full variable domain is SAVISQKPSRDICQRGTSLTIQCQVDSQVTMMFWYRQQPGQSLTLIATANQGSEATYESGFVIDKFPISRPNLTFSTLTVSNMSPEDSSIYLCSALGGRNTEAFFGQGTRLTVV.

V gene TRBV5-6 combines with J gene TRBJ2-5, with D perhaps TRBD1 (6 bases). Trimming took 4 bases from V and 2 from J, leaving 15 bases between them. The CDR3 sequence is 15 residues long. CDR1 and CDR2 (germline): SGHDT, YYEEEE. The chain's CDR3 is CASSLTGRWQETQYF. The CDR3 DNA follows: TGTGCCAGCAGCCTGACAGGACGATGGCAAGAGACCCAGTACTTC. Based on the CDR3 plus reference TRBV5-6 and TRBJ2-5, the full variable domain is DAGVTQSPTHLIKTRGQQVTLRCSPKSGHDTVSWYQQALGQGPQFIFQYYEEEERQRGNFPDRFSGHQFPNYSSELNVNALLLGDSALYLCASSLTGRWQETQYFGPGTRLLVL.

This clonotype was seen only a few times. As DNA, the CDR3 is TGTGCCAGCAGTTTTTCATCTGAAGCTTTCTTT. Amino acid sequence: CASSFSSEAFF. The chain employs TRBV12-3 or TRBV12-4 and TRBJ1-1; D not certain. The V end was cut by 3 bases, the J end by 6 bases, with 5 bases between. This CDR3 region has 11 residues.

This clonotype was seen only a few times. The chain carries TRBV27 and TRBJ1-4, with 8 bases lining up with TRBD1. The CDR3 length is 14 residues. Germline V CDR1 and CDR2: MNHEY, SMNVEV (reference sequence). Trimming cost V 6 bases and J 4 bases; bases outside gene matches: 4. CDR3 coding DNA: TGTGCCAGCAGGCAGGGGGCTGGTAATGAAAAACTGTTTTTT. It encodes CASRQGAGNEKLFF.

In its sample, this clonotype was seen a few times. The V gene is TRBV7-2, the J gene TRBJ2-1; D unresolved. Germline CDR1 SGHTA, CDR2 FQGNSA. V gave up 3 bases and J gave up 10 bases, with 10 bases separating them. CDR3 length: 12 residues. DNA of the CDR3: TGTGCCAGCAGCTTGGTGGTGCAGGAGCAGTTCTTC. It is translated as CASSLVVQEQFF.

The CDR3 sequence: CASSGGTSGSTDTQYF. In DNA form, the CDR3 reads TGTGCCAGCAGTGGAGGGACTAGCGGGAGCACAGATACGCAGTATTTT. The V gene is TRBV2, the J gene TRBJ2-3; the match to TRBD2 covers 12 bases. This CDR3 contains 16 residues. The germline CDR1 and CDR2 sequences are SNHLY and FYNNEI. The V segment lost 4 bases and the J segment 0 bases; nucleotides outside the gene matches: 2.

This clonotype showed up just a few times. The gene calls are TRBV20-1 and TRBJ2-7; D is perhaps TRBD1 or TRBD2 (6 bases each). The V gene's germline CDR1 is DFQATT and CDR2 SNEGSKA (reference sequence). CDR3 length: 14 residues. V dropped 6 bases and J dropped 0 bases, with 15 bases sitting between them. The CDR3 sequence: CSAGGTILSYEQYF. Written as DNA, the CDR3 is TGCAGTGCAGGGGGGACGATACTCTCCTACGAGCAGTACTTC.

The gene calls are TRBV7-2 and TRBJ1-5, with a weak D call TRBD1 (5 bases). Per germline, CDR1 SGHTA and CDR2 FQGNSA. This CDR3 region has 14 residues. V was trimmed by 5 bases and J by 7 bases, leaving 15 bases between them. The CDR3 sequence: CASSRGGREQPQHF. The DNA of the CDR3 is TGTGCCAGCAGCCGTGGGGGGAGGGAGCAGCCCCAGCATTTT.

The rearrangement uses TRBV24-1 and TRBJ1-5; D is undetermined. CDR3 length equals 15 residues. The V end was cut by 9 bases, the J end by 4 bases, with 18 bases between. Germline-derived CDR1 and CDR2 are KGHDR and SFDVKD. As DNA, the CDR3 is TGTGCCACCCTAAGGACGGAACCGGGAAATCAGCCCCAGCATTTT. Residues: CATLRTEPGNQPQHF.

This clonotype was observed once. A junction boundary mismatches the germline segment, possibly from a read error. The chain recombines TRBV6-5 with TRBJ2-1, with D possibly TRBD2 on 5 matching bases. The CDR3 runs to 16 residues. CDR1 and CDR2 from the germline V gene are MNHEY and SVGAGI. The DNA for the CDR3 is TGTGCCAGCAGGAACGAGGCTAGCAGGTCCTACGATGAGCAGTTCTTC. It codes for CASRNEASRSYDEQFF.

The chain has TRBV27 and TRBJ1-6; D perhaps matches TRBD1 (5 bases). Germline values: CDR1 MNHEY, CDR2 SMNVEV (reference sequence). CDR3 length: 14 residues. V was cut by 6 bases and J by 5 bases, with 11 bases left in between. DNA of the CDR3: TGTGCCAGCAGGGGGGTAGGGGATAATTCACCCCTCCACTTT. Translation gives CASRGVGDNSPLHF.